This T cell receptor beta chain stems from a study of technical replicates of blood from several donors. Sequenced by immunoSEQ multiplex PCR; TCRdb stores in-frame clones only, minus some. The data hold approximately 85,000 clones, with over 85% observed a single time. V lost 0 bases and J lost 0, with 18 bases in between. The CDR3 consists of 18 residues. CDR1 and CDR2 (germline): SGHNT, YYREEE (reference sequence). The gene calls are TRBV5-4 and TRBJ1-2, with a tentative D call TRBD1 (5 bases). The origin of this receptor is a human donor in good health. Specimen: T cells isolated from PBMCs. Here the CDR3 reads CASSLGQGRAVSNYGYTF. The CDR3 nucleotides read TGTGCCAGCAGCTTGGGTCAGGGCAGGGCAGTATCTAACTATGGCTACACCTTC.